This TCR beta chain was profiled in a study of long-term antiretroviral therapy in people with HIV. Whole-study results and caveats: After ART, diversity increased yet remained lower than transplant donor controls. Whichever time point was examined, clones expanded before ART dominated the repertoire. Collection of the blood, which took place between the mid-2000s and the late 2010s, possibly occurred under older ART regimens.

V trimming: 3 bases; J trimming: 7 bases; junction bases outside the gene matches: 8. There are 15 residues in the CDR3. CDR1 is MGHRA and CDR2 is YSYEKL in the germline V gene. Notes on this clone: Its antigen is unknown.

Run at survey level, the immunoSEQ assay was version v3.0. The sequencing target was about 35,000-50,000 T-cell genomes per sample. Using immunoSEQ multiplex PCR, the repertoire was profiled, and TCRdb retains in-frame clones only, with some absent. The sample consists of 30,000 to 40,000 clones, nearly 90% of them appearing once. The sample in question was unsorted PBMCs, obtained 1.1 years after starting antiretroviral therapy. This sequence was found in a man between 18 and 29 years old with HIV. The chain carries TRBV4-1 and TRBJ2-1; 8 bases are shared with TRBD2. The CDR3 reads CASSQSGLVINEQFF. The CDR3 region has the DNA TGCGCCAGCAGCCAGTCGGGACTAGTGATAAATGAGCAGTTCTTC.